This T cell receptor beta chain came from a study of T cells expressing NK-cell markers. In the study overall: In the group of eight sequenced donors, seven were HCMV-seropositive and one was seronegative.

Production of TCR beta cDNA relied on 5'RACE template switching with UMIs. Reprocessing the 5' RACE reads, TCRdb reports a single entry for every CDR3 protein and omits DNA. The sample is made up of about 180,000 distinct CDR3 sequences, and the top ten hold around 18% of it. This receptor was identified in a woman between 18 and 70 years old in good health. Sequencing was performed on blood T cells: a sorted CD56 or NKG2C T cell subset, CD4+ or CD8+ T cells, or bulk PBMC T cells (not recorded which).

The CDR3 protein is CASRYTGTGAGELFF. V and J are TRBV11-2 and TRBJ2-2; the D call of TRBD1 rests on TCRdb alone, since no DNA is present to check it. CDR3 length: 15 amino acids. CDR1 is SGHAT and CDR2 is FQNNGV in the germline V gene.